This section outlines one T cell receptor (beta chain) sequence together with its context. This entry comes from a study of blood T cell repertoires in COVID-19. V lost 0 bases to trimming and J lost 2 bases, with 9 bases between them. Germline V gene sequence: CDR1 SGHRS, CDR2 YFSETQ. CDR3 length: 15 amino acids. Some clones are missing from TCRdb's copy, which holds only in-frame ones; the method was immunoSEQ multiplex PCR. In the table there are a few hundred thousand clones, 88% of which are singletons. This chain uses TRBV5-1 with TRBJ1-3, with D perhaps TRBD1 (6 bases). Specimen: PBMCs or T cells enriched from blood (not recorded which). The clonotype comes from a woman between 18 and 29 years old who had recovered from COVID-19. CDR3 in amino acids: CASSLDSGAGNTIYF. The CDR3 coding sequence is TGCGCCAGCAGCTTGGATTCAGGGGCTGGAAACACCATATATTTT.